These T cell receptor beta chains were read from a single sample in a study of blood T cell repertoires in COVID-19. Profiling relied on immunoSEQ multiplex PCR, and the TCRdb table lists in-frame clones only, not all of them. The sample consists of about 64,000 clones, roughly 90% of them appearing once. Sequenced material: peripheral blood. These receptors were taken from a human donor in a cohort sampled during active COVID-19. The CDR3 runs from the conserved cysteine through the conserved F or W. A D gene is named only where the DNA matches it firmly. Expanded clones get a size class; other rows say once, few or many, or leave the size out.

CDR3 protein: CASSLIGQGANGYTF
CDR3 DNA: TGTGCCAGCAGTTTAATAGGACAGGGGGCGAATGGCTACACCTTC
clone size: NA
J gene: TRBJ1-2
D gene: TRBD1
V gene: TRBV27

CDR3 protein: CASSGTSGTETQYF
CDR3 DNA: TGTGCCAGCAGTGGGACTAGCGGGACGGAGACCCAGTACTTC
clone size: NA
J gene: TRBJ2-5
D gene: TRBD2
V gene: TRBV9

CDR3 protein: CASSETGTANSPLHF
CDR3 DNA: TGTGCCAGCAGCGAAACCGGGACAGCTAATTCACCCCTCCACTTT
clone size: NA
J gene: TRBJ1-6
D gene: TRBD1
V gene: TRBV3-1/TRBV3-2

CDR3 protein: CASSLGGGPDGYTF
CDR3 DNA: TGTGCCAGCAGCTTAGGGGGGGGGCCCGATGGCTACACCTTC
clone size: once
J gene: TRBJ1-2
D gene: NA
V gene: TRBV13

CDR3 protein: CASSQDHGQGIPSYNEQFF
CDR3 DNA: TGCGCCAGCAGCCAAGATCATGGGCAGGGGATCCCCTCCTACAATGAGCAGTTCTTC
clone size: once
J gene: TRBJ2-1
D gene: NA
V gene: TRBV4-3

CDR3 protein: CASSLGWGQVVYEQYF
CDR3 DNA: TGTGCCAGCAGCTTAGGATGGGGACAGGTGGTCTACGAGCAGTACTTC
clone size: NA
J gene: TRBJ2-7
D gene: TRBD1
V gene: TRBV11-1

CDR3 protein: CASSSGQGAPYEQYF
CDR3 DNA: TGTGCCAGCAGCTCAGGACAGGGGGCACCCTACGAGCAGTACTTC
clone size: once
J gene: TRBJ2-7
D gene: TRBD1
V gene: TRBV11-2

CDR3 protein: CASSYSTPGQGYEQYF
CDR3 DNA: TGTGCCAGCAGTTACTCGACACCGGGACAGGGATACGAGCAGTACTTC
clone size: NA
J gene: TRBJ2-7
D gene: TRBD1
V gene: TRBV6-5

CDR3 protein: CASIREITDTQYF
CDR3 DNA: TGTGCCAGCATTCGGGAGATCACAGATACGCAGTATTTT
clone size: NA
J gene: TRBJ2-3
D gene: NA
V gene: TRBV12-3/TRBV12-4

CDR3 protein: CASSEYTSGRGRPETQYF
CDR3 DNA: TGTGCCAGCAGTGAATATACTAGCGGGAGGGGCCGGCCAGAGACCCAGTACTTC
clone size: NA
J gene: TRBJ2-5
D gene: TRBD2
V gene: TRBV25-1

CDR3 protein: CASSPGQGNTEAFF
CDR3 DNA: TGTGCCAGCAGCCCGGGACAGGGGAACACTGAAGCTTTCTTT
clone size: once
J gene: TRBJ1-1
D gene: TRBD1
V gene: TRBV5-5

CDR3 protein: CASSQFRASGRGETQYF
CDR3 DNA: TGTGCCAGCAGCCAATTTCGGGCTAGCGGGAGAGGAGAGACCCAGTACTTC
clone size: NA
J gene: TRBJ2-5
D gene: TRBD2
V gene: TRBV14

CDR3 protein: CATSDHPGTASGIQFF
CDR3 DNA: TGTGCCACCAGTGATCATCCCGGGACAGCATCGGGGATCCAGTTCTTC
clone size: NA
J gene: TRBJ2-1
D gene: TRBD1
V gene: TRBV24-1

CDR3 protein: CASSLATSGSGETQYF
CDR3 DNA: TGTGCCAGCAGCTTAGCGACTAGCGGGAGCGGGGAGACCCAGTACTTC
clone size: NA
J gene: TRBJ2-5
D gene: TRBD2
V gene: TRBV7-6

CDR3 protein: CASSEAAAGLTDTQYF
CDR3 DNA: TGTGCCAGCAGTGAAGCGGCTGCAGGGCTAACAGATACGCAGTATTTT
clone size: NA
J gene: TRBJ2-3
D gene: NA
V gene: TRBV2

CDR3 protein: CASSWNRDRGHEQYF
CDR3 DNA: TGTGCCAGCAGTTGGAACCGGGACAGGGGCCACGAGCAGTACTTC
clone size: once
J gene: TRBJ2-7
D gene: TRBD1
V gene: TRBV6-2/TRBV6-3